This entry describes one T cell receptor (beta chain). Original processing methods: Amplifying reference gene primers gave estimates of nucleated cell counts. Here immunoSEQ multiplex PCR was the method, and the copy in TCRdb shows in-frame clones only, minus some. V, J and clone size were drawn from that table, and D and trimming were deduced from the DNA. The sample lists 300,000 to 400,000 clones, roughly 87% occurring once. This entry belongs to a study of blood T cell repertoires in COVID-19. Across the whole study: Both acute and convalescent COVID-19 samples were obtained from the United States, Italy and Spain.

Trimming cost V 4 bases and J 0 bases, with 12 bases left between them. Germline CDR1 reads SGHVS; CDR2 reads FQNEAQ. The CDR3 length is 15 residues. Those who participated ranged in age from roughly 18 to 90 years and resided in about two dozen US areas. Two consecutive negative NP/OP PCR tests, clearance, or resolved symptoms defined Cohort 3 recovery. The rearrangement joins TRBV7-8 to TRBJ1-2, with D possibly being TRBD1 (6 bases). The sequence was collected from a woman aged 25 to 39 who had recovered from COVID-19. Material for sequencing was PBMCs or T cells enriched from blood (not recorded which). CDR3: CASSSLQGSNYGYTF. In DNA form, the CDR3 reads TGTGCCAGCAGCTCCCTCCAGGGGTCTAACTATGGCTACACCTTC.